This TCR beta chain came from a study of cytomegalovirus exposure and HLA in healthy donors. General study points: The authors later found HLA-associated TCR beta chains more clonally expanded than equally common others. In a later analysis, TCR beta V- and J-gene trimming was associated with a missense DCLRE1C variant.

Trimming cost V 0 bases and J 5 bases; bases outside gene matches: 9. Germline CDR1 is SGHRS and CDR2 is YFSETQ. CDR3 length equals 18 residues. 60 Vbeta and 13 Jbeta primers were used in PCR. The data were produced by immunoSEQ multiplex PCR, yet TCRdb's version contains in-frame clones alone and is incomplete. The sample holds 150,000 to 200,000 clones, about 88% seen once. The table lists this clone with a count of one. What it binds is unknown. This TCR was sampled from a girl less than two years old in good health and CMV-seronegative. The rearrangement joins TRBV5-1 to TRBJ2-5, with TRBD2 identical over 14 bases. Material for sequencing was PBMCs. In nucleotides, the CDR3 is TGCGCCAGCAGCTTGGGTTACGGGACTAGCGGGAGCGGGGAGACCCAGTACTTC. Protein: CASSLGYGTSGSGETQYF.